Each of the 4 T cell receptor beta chains below was sequenced from the same sample in a study of blood T cell repertoires in COVID-19. TCRdb keeps only in-frame clones here, not all; method: immunoSEQ multiplex PCR. The table has 250,000 to 350,000 clones, more than 80% seen once. Sequencing was carried out using PBMCs or T cells enriched from blood (not recorded which). The receptors stem from a woman in her twenties or thirties who had recovered from COVID-19.

This chain joins TRBV24-1 and TRBJ2-5, with 9 bases aligning to TRBD2. V shed 2 bases, J shed 4 bases, and the junction held 4 bases outside the gene matches. The CDR3 covers 15 residues. CDR1 KGHDR and CDR2 SFDVKD come from the germline V gene. CDR3: CATSDSGGRGETQYF. CDR3 DNA sequence: TGTGCCACCAGTGATTCTGGCGGGAGGGGAGAGACCCAGTACTTC.

This chain joins TRBV27 and TRBJ1-1; possible D gene TRBD1, 5 bases. Germline assignment: CDR1 MNHEY and CDR2 SMNVEV (reference sequence). Trimming removed 6 bases at V and 5 bases at J, with 13 bases between. This CDR3 has 13 amino acids. The CDR3: CASREGRGTEAFF. The CDR3 nucleotides read TGTGCCAGCAGGGAGGGGCGAGGGACTGAAGCTTTCTTT.

This chain joins TRBV29-1 and TRBJ2-2; D remains ambiguous. V was pared by 4 bases and J by 3 bases, with 18 bases between. CDR1 and CDR2 (germline): SQVTM, ANQGSEA. The CDR3 consists of 16 residues. The CDR3 protein is CSVAGAGSMYTGELFF. For the CDR3, the DNA is TGCAGCGTTGCTGGCGCCGGGTCCATGTACACCGGGGAGCTGTTTTTT.

The rearrangement uses TRBV10-3 and TRBJ2-3; D might be TRBD2 (5 bases). Germline values: CDR1 ENHRY, CDR2 SYGVKD. CDR3 length: 14 amino acids. Trimming pared 4 bases from V and 0 bases from J, leaving 8 bases between. CDR3 sequence reads: CAISAGSSTDTQYF. Written as DNA, the CDR3 is TGTGCCATCAGTGCTGGGAGTAGCACAGATACGCAGTATTTT.